The rows below give T cell receptor beta chains drawn from one sample of a study of T cell responses to AZD1222 COVID-19 vaccine. The table came from immunoSEQ multiplex PCR; TCRdb's copy has only in-frame clones and leaves some out. The sample consists of 150,000 to 200,000 clones, approximately 92% of them appearing once. The sample consisted of peripheral blood, taken on day 0 of AZD1222 vaccination. The receptor source for this set is an adult in good health. Both conserved end residues are part of each CDR3. D genes are given only for firm matches. Clone size is shown for a subset of rows, as once, few, many or a class of expanded clone.

>TRBJ1-1|NA|TRBV6-5|NA
TGTGCCAGCAGTTACTCAACGCAGGGAAAGGATGAAGCTTTCTTT
CASSYSTQGKDEAFF
>TRBJ2-3|NA|TRBV7-7|NA
TGTGCCAGCAGCCCCCCGGGGCATGATACGCAGTATTTT
CASSPPGHDTQYF
>TRBJ1-5|TRBD1|TRBV18|NA
TGTGCCAGCTCCGCGACAGGGGTCAGCAATCAGCCCCAGCATTTT
CASSATGVSNQPQHF
>TRBJ1-1|NA|TRBV5-1|NA
TGCGCCAGCAGCCGCGACGGGCGGAACACTGAAGCTTTCTTT
CASSRDGRNTEAFF
>TRBJ2-2|NA|TRBV7-3|NA
TGTGCCAGCAGCTTCGGGGGATCGAACACCGGGGAGCTGTTTTTT
CASSFGGSNTGELFF
>TRBJ1-1|NA|TRBV7-8|NA
TGTGCCAGCAGTAACCCGTTACATAAGAACACTGAAGCTTTCTTT
CASSNPLHKNTEAFF
>TRBJ1-2|NA|TRBV14|once
TGTGCCAGCAGCCGGAACCAACAGGGACCCTATGGCTACACCTTC
CASSRNQQGPYGYTF
>TRBJ2-7|TRBD1|TRBV24-1|once
TGTGCCACCAGTGACACCGGGACAGGGCGAAACGAGCAGTACTTC
CATSDTGTGRNEQYF
>TRBJ2-3|NA|TRBV28|NA
TGTGCCAGCAGCCGGGGACTCCACAGAGGTACGCAGTATTTT
CASSRGLHRGTQYF
>TRBJ1-2|TRBD1|TRBV5-1|NA
TGCGCCAGCAGCGTTGCCGGGACAGTAACTAACTATGGCTACACCTTC
CASSVAGTVTNYGYTF
>TRBJ2-7|NA|TRBV6-5|NA
TGTGCCAGCAGTTACTCGAGGGGGAGCTCCTACGAGCAGTACTTC
CASSYSRGSSYEQYF
>TRBJ1-2|NA|TRBV27|once
TGTGCCAGCAGTTTATCCGCCCACAGACTTATCTATGGCTACACCTTC
CASSLSAHRLIYGYTF
>TRBJ2-3|TRBD2|TRBV3-1/TRBV3-2|NA
TGTGCCAGCAGCCCTAGGACTAGCGGGACCGCAAATACGCAGTATTTT
CASSPRTSGTANTQYF
>TRBJ2-5|TRBD1|TRBV11-2|NA
TGTGCCAGCAGCTTGGGGGGGACAGGGGGCCAAGAGACCCAGTACTTC
CASSLGGTGGQETQYF
>TRBJ1-5|NA|TRBV7-9|NA
TGTGCCAGCAGCTTAAGTTCTTGGGGGCGCGGACAGCCCCAGCATTTT
CASSLSSWGRGQPQHF
>TRBJ1-2|NA|TRBV19|few
TGTGCCAGTAGTACGGCCGGGTATGGCTACACCTTC
CASSTAGYGYTF
>TRBJ2-7|TRBD1|TRBV27|NA
TGTGCCAGCTCCAGGGACAGGGGGAGGACCTACGAGCAGTACTTC
CASSRDRGRTYEQYF
>TRBJ2-1|TRBD1|TRBV12-5|once
TGTGCTAGTGGTTTAGAGGTTACAGGGGGCGAGCAGTTCTTC
CASGLEVTGGEQFF
>TRBJ2-3|TRBD1|TRBV6-4|medium-sized
TGTGCCAGCAGTGGACAGGGGAGCACAGATACGCAGTATTTT
CASSGQGSTDTQYF
>TRBJ2-2|NA|TRBV7-2|NA
TGTGCCAGCAGCTTAAGAAACACCGGGGAGCTGTTTTTT
CASSLRNTGELFF
>TRBJ1-5|NA|TRBV5-1|NA
TGCGCCAGCAGCCCCAACGGGGACTCGAATCAGCCCCAGCATTTT
CASSPNGDSNQPQHF
>TRBJ2-7|NA|TRBV5-4|NA
TGTGCCAGCAGCCGACAGTCCTCCTACGAGCAGTACTTC
CASSRQSSYEQYF
>TRBJ2-1|NA|TRBV11-2|NA
TGTGCCAGCAGCTTAGACCGGGGGCGAAACAATGAGCAGTTCTTC
CASSLDRGRNNEQFF
>TRBJ1-2|TRBD1|TRBV11-2|NA
TGTGCCAGCAGCTTCGGACAGGCTTATGGCTACACCTTC
CASSFGQAYGYTF
>TRBJ2-7|TRBD1|TRBV3-1/TRBV3-2|NA
TGTGCCAGCAGCCAGGGGACAGCCTCCTACGAGCAGTACTTC
CASSQGTASYEQYF
>TRBJ1-5|TRBD1|TRBV19|NA
TGTGCCAGTAGTATAGCAGGAGACAGGGCCGGTGGGCCCCAGCATTTT
CASSIAGDRAGGPQHF
>TRBJ2-3|TRBD2|TRBV7-2|NA
TGTGCCAGCAGCTTAAGACTAGCGGGGGGAACAGATACGCAGTATTTT
CASSLRLAGGTDTQYF
>TRBJ1-5|TRBD1|TRBV24-1|NA
TGTGCCACCAGTGATCACAGGGGGCGAGTCAATCAGCCCCAGCATTTT
CATSDHRGRVNQPQHF
>TRBJ1-2|TRBD1|TRBV5-1|NA
TGCGCCAGCAGCACCGGGACAGGGAACTATGGCTACACCTTC
CASSTGTGNYGYTF
>TRBJ2-7|TRBD1|TRBV6-2/TRBV6-3|NA
TGTGCCAGCAGTTACGGGGACAGGGTTCGGTACGAGCAGTACTTC
CASSYGDRVRYEQYF
>TRBJ1-2|NA|TRBV3-1/TRBV3-2|NA
TGTGCCAGCAGCCAAGGAGCCAGAGACTATGGCTACACCTTC
CASSQGARDYGYTF
>TRBJ2-7|NA|TRBV28|NA
TGTGCCAGCAGCCACGGGACGGAGCCCTACGAGCAGTACTTC
CASSHGTEPYEQYF
>TRBJ1-1|NA|TRBV18|NA
TGTGCCAGCTCGACCTCGGGAGTTATGAACACTGAAGCTTTCTTT
CASSTSGVMNTEAFF